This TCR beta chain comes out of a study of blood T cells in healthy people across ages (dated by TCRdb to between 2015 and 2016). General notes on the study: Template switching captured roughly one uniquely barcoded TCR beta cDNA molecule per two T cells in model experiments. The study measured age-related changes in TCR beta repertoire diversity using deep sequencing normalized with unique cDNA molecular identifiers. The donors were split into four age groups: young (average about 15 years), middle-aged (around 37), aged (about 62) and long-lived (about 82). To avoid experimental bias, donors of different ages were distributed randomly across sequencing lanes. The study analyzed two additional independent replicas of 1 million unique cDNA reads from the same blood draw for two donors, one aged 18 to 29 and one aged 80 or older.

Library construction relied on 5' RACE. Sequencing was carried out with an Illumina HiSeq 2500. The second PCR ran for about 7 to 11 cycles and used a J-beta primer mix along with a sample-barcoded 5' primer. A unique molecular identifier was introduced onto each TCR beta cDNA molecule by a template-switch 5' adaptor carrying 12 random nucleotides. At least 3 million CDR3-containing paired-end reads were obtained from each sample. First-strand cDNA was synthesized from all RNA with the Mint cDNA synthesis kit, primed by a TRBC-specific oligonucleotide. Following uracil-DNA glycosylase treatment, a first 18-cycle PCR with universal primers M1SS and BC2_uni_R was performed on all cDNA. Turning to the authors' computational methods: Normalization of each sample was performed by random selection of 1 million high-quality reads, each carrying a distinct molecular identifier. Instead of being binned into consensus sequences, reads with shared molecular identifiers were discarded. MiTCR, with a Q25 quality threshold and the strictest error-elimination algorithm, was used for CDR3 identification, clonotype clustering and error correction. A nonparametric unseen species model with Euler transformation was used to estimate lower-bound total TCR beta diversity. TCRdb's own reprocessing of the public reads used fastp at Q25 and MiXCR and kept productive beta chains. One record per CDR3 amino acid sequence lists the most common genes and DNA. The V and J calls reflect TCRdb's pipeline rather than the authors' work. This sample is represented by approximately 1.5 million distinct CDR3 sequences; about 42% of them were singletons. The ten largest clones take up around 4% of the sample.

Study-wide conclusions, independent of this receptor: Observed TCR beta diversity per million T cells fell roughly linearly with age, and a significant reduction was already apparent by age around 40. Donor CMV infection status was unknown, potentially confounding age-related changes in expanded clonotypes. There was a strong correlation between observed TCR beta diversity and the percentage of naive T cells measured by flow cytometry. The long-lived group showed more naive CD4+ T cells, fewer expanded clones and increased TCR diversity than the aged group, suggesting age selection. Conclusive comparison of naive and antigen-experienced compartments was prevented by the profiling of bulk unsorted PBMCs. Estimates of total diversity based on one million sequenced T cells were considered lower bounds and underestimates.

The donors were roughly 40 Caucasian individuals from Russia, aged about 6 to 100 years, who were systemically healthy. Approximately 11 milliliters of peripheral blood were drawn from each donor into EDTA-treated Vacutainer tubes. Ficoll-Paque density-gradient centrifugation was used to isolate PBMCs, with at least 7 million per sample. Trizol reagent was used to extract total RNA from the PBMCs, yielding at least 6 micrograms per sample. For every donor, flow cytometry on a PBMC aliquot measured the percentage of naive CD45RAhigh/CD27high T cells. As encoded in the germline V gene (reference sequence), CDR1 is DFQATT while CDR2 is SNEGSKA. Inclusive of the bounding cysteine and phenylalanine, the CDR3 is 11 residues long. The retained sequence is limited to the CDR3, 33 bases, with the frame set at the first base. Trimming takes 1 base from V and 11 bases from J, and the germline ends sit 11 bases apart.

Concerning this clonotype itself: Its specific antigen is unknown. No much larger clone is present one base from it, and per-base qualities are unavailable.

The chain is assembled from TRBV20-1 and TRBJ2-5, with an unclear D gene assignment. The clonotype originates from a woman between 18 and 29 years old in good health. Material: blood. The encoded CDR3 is CSARAGQEQYF. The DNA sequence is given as TGCAGTGCTAGAGCAGGCCAGGAGCAGTACTTC.